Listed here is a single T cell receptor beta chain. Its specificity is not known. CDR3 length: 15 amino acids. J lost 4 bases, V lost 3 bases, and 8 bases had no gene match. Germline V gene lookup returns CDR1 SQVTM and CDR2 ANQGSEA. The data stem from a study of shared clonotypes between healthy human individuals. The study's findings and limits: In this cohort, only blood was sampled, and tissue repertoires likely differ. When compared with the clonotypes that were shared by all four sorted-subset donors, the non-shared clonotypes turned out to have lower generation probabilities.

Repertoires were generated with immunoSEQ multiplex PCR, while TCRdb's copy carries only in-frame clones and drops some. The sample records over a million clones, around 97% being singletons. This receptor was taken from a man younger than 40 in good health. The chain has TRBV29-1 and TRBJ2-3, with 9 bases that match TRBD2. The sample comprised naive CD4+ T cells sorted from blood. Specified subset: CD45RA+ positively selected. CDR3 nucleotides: TGCAGCGTTGATTCTTCTAGCGGGACTCCAGATACGCAGTATTTT. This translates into CSVDSSSGTPDTQYF.